The T cell receptor (beta chain) under discussion was sequenced for a study of shared clonotypes between healthy human individuals. On the study more broadly: Every donor yielded three CD4 naive, three CD4 memory, two CD8 naive and one CD8 memory plate. Study-wide points: Roughly 5% of naive CD4 clonotypes were common to a handful of donors.

For every subset, genomic DNA was evenly distributed across several immunoSEQ plates. The data were produced by immunoSEQ multiplex PCR, yet TCRdb's version contains in-frame clones alone and is incomplete. The data hold approximately 640,000 clones, with roughly 87% observed a single time. V was pared by 0 bases and J by 5 bases, with 19 bases between. CDR3 length: 16 residues. Per germline, CDR1 SQVTM and CDR2 ANQGSEA. Remarks on this clone: Its antigen is still unknown.

In CD8 memory, CD45RO+ cells were put together with CCR7-negative CD45RA+ TemRA cells. This TCR derives from a man aged 18 to 29 in good health. Some clones in this sample may be carry-over from other donors' samples. This chain connects TRBV29-1 to TRBJ1-2; D remains unclear. Sequenced: memory CD8+ T cells from PBMCs. Described subset: CD45RO+ cells pooled with CCR7-negative TemRA cells. The CDR3 bases are TGCAGCGTTGAAGATCCCAACCAAAAGGTTCCATATGGCTACACCTTC. It yields the protein CSVEDPNQKVPYGYTF.